This T cell receptor beta chain was captured by sequencing in a study of T cells after yellow fever vaccination. Using its own MiXCR run on the 5' RACE reads, TCRdb lists one record per CDR3 protein. The repertoire has some 340,000 distinct CDR3 sequences, around 10% of them found once; the top ten carry under 4%. This clonotype was picked up a small number of times. This clonotype was sampled from a man younger than 30 who received the YFV17D yellow fever vaccine. The starting material was CD4+ T cells sorted from PBMCs, obtained 45 days after the yellow fever booster vaccination.

The CDR3 region has the DNA TGTGCCAGCTCGCCGGGGGGGGGACCAGATACGCAGTATTTT. It specifies CASSPGGGPDTQYF. V gene TRBV18 combines with J gene TRBJ2-3; 8 bases fit TRBD2. This CDR3 is 14 amino acids long. Trimming cost V 6 bases and J 4 bases; bases outside gene matches: 6. Germline CDR1 and CDR2: KGHSH and LQKENI.